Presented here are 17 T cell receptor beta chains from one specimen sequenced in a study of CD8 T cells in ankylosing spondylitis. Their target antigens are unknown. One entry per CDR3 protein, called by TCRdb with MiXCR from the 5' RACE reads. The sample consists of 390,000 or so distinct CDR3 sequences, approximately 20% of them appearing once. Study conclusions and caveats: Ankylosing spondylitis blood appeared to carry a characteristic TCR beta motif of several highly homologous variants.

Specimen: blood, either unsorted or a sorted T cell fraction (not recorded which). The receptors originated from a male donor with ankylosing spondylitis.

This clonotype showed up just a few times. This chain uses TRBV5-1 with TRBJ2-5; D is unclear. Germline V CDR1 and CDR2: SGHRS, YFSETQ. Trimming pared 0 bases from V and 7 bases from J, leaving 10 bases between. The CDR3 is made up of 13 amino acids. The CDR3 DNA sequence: TGCGCCAGCAGCTTGGCCTTCTTGGGGACCCAGTACTTC. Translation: CASSLAFLGTQYF. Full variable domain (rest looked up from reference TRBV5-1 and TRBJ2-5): KAGVTQTPRYLIKTRGQQVTLSCSPISGHRSVSWYQQTPGQGLQFLFEYFSETQRNKGNFPGRFSGRQFSNSRSEMNVSTLELGDSALYLCASSLAFLGTQYFGPGTRLLVL.

CDR3 sequence reads: CATPPMRESWNEQFF. CDR3 nucleotide sequence: TGTGCCACACCTCCAATGCGGGAGAGCTGGAATGAGCAGTTCTTC. The chain carries TRBV27 and TRBJ2-1; 7 bases align to TRBD2. The V gene's germline CDR1 is MNHEY and CDR2 SMNVEV (reference sequence). With 10 bases clipped from V and 7 bases from J, the junction kept 16 bases outside the gene matches. The CDR3 totals 15 residues.

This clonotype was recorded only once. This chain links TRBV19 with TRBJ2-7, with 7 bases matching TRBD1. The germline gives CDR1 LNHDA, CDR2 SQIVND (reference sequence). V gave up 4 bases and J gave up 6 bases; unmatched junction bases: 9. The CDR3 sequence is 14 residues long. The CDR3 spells CASSNPGTVLEQYF. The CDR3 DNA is TGTGCCAGTAGTAATCCCGGGACAGTCCTCGAGCAGTACTTC.

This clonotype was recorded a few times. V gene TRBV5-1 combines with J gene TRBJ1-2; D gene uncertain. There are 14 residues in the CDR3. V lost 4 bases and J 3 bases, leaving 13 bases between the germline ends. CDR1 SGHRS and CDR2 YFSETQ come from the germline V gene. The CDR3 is CASSHVNGDYGYTF. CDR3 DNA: TGCGCCAGCAGCCACGTGAATGGAGACTATGGCTACACCTTC.

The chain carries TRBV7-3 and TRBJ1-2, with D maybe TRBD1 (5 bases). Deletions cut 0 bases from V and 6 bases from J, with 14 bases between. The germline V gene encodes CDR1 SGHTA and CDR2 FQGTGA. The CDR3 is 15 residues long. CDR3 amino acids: CASSLTDRGNDGYTF. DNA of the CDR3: TGTGCCAGCAGCTTAACCGATCGGGGGAATGATGGCTACACCTTC.

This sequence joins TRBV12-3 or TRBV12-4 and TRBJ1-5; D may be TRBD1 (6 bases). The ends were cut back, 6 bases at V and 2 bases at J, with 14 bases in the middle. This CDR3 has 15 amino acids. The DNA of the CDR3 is TGTGCCAGCAGGCCCGGGGGGCTCGGCAATCAGCCCCAGCATTTT. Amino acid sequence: CASRPGGLGNQPQHF.

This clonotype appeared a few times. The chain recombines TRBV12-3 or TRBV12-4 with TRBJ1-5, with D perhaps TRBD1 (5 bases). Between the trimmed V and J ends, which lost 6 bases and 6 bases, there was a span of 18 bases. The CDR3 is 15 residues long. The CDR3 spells CASSRVSGNAQPQHF. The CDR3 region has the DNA TGTGCCAGCAGCCGAGTGTCAGGGAACGCTCAGCCCCAGCATTTT.

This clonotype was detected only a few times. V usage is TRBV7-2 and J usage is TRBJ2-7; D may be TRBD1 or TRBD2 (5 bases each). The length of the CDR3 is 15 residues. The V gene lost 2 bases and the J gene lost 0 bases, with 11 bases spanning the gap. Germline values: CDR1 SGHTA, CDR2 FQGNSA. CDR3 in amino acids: CASSLWGSGSYEQYF. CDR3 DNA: TGTGCCAGCAGCTTATGGGGGTCCGGCTCCTACGAGCAGTACTTC.

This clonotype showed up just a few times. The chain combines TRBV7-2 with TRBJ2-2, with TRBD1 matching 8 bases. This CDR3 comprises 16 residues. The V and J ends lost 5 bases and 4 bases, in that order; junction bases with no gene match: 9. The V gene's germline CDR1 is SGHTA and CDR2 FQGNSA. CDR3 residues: CASSPRTGRGTGELFF. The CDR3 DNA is TGTGCCAGCAGCCCCCGGACAGGGCGAGGCACCGGGGAGCTGTTTTTT.

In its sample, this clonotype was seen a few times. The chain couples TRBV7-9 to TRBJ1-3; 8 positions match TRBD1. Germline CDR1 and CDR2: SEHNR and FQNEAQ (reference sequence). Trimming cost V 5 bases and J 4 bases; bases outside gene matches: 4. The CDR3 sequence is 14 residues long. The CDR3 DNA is TGTGCCAGCAGCCAGACAGGGGACGGAAACACCATATATTTT. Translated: CASSQTGDGNTIYF.

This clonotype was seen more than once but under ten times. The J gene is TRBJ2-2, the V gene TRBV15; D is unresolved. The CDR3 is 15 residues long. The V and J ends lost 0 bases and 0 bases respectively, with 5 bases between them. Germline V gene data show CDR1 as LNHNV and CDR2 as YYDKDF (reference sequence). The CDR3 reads CATSRDRSNTGELFF. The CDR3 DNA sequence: TGTGCCACCAGCAGAGATCGTTCGAACACCGGGGAGCTGTTTTTT.

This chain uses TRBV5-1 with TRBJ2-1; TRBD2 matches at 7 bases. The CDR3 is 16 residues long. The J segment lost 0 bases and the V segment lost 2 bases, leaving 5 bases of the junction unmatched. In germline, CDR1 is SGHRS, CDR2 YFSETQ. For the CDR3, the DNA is TGCGCCAGCAGCTTCAGCGGGACTTACTCCTACAATGAGCAGTTCTTC. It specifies CASSFSGTYSYNEQFF.

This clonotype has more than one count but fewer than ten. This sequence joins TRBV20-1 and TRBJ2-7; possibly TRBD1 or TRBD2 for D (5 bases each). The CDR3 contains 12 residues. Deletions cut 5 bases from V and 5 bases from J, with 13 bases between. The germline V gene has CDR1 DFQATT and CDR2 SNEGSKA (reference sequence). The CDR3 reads CSAGRGDNEQYF. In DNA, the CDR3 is TGCAGTGCTGGGAGAGGGGATAACGAGCAGTACTTC.

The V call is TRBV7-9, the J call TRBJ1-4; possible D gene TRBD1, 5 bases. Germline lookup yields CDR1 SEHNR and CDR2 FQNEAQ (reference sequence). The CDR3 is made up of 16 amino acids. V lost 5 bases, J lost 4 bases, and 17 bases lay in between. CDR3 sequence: CASSPGAQWVNEKLFF. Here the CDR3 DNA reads TGTGCCAGCAGCCCCGGGGCCCAGTGGGTTAATGAAAAACTGTTTTTT.

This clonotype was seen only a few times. As DNA, the CDR3 is TGTGCCAGCAGCTTTGGAGGGCCCCCTCGGGGCTACACCTTC. Protein: CASSFGGPPRGYTF. The chain couples TRBV5-5 to TRBJ1-2; D gene uncertain. Trimming took off 2 bases at V and 8 bases at J, with 16 bases between the two ends. The CDR3 extends over 14 amino acids. CDR1 is SGHKS and CDR2 is YYEKEE in the germline V gene (reference sequence).

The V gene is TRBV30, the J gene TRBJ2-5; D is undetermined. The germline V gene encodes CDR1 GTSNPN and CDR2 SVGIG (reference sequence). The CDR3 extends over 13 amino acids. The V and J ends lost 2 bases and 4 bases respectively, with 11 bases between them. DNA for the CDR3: TGTGCCTGGAGTCTCAGGACCCGAGAGACCCAGTACTTC. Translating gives CAWSLRTRETQYF.

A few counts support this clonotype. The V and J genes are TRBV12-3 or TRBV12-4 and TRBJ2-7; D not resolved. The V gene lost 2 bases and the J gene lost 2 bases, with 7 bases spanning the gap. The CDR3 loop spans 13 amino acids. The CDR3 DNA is TGTGCCAGCAGTTTAACGAACCCCTACGAGCAGTACTTC. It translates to CASSLTNPYEQYF.